This T cell receptor (beta chain) comes out of a study of technical replicates of blood from a handful of donors. This CDR3 has 18 residues. V lost 8 bases to trimming and J lost 2 bases; unmatched junction nucleotides: 21. Germline V gene sequence: CDR1 MGHDK, CDR2 SYGVNS. The repertoire was sequenced with immunoSEQ multiplex PCR; TCRdb's copy has only in-frame clones and lacks some. The profile shows tens of thousands of clones, roughly 94% of them singletons. The chain carries TRBV25-1 and TRBJ2-7; the match to TRBD1 covers 7 bases. Sequenced input: T cells isolated from PBMCs. The clonotype comes from a human donor in good health. The CDR3 DNA is TGTGCCAGCCCCCCCGAGGGTAGACAGGGCCCCGGGACCTACGAGCAGTACTTC. It is translated as CASPPEGRQGPGTYEQYF.